Listed below are T cell receptor beta chains from one sample, sequenced in a study of T-cell reconstitution after alpha-beta-depleted transplantation in children. TCRdb reanalysed the PCR reads using MiXCR and keeps one entry per CDR3 protein. This sample has hundreds of thousands of distinct CDR3 sequences, with approximately 8% found just once. The sample consisted of PBMCs, mostly from graft donor cells, taken 360 days after TCRalphabeta/CD19-depleted stem cell transplant. All receptors come from a male patient aged 2 to 9 who had a stem cell transplant for acute myeloid leukemia, so the T cells may come from the graft donor. Each CDR3 is given with its conserved first and last residue. A D gene is named only where the DNA matches it firmly. A row's size may be missing; if present it is once, few, many or a size class.

j_call d_call clone_size v_call cdr3_aa cdr3_nt
TRBJ1-2 . few TRBV7-2 CASSLALPSVGGYTF TGTGCCAGCAGCTTAGCGCTTCCCTCAGTGGGGGGCTACACCTTC
TRBJ2-5 TRBD2 . TRBV7-6 CASSLIPGLEETQYF TGTGCCAGCAGCTTAATACCAGGACTAGAAGAGACCCAGTACTTC
TRBJ2-7 . few TRBV12-3/TRBV12-4 CASSRGQFPYEQYF TGTGCCAGCAGTCGCGGACAGTTCCCCTACGAGCAGTACTTC
TRBJ1-1 . many TRBV12-3/TRBV12-4 CASRDTQNTEAFF TGTGCCAGCAGGGACACCCAGAACACTGAAGCTTTCTTT
TRBJ2-3 . few TRBV7-2 CATKLPSRGDTQYF TGTGCCACCAAGCTCCCATCCCGCGGAGATACGCAGTATTTT
TRBJ1-4 . many TRBV12-3/TRBV12-4 CASSRRIEEKLFF TGTGCCAGCAGCCGAAGGATAGAGGAAAAACTGTTTTTT
TRBJ2-3 TRBD2 many TRBV20-1 CSARGTRADTQYF TGCAGTGCTAGGGGGACTAGGGCAGATACGCAGTATTTT
TRBJ2-2 . . TRBV20-1 CSARYMGTANTGELFF TGCAGTGCTAGATACATGGGGACGGCGAACACCGGGGAGCTGTTTTTT
TRBJ2-5 . many TRBV11-2 CASTRGPQETQYF TGTGCCAGCACCCGGGGGCCTCAAGAGACCCAGTACTTC
TRBJ2-1 . . TRBV5-1 CASSDGQIYNEQFF TGCGCCAGCAGCGATGGACAAATCTACAATGAGCAGTTCTTC
TRBJ2-2 . many TRBV5-1 CASSQLISTGELFF TGCGCCAGCAGCCAGCTAATTAGCACCGGGGAGCTGTTTTTT
TRBJ1-1 . many TRBV20-1 CSARDPLQVVSAVTEAFF TGCAGTGCTAGAGATCCCCTGCAGGTTGTATCGGCCGTCACTGAAGCTTTCTTT
TRBJ1-1 TRBD1 many TRBV7-9 CASSGGLTGGTEAFF TGTGCCAGCAGCGGAGGTCTCACAGGGGGGACTGAAGCTTTCTTT
TRBJ1-4 TRBD1 many TRBV29-1 CSGEDRETEKLFF TGCAGCGGGGAAGACAGGGAAACCGAAAAACTGTTTTTT
TRBJ1-6 . few TRBV12-3/TRBV12-4 CASSPSRSSYNSPLHF TGTGCCAGCAGCCCTTCCAGGAGCTCCTATAATTCACCCCTCCACTTT
TRBJ2-2 . . TRBV20-1 CSARGTVNTGELFF TGCAGTGCTAGAGGGACAGTGAACACCGGGGAGCTGTTTTTT
TRBJ2-5 . many TRBV21-1 CASSKRAQETQYF TGTGCCAGCAGCAAACGGGCTCAAGAGACCCAGTACTTC
TRBJ2-3 TRBD2 few TRBV20-1 CSAVGGGGATDTQYF TGCAGTGCTGTCGGGGGCGGGGGGGCCACAGATACGCAGTATTTT
TRBJ2-5 TRBD1 . TRBV20-1 CSPTRGETQYF TGCAGTCCCACCAGGGGGGAGACCCAGTACTTC
TRBJ2-7 . many TRBV20-1 CSAALVKASYEQYF TGCAGTGCTGCCTTGGTTAAGGCTTCCTACGAGCAGTACTTC
TRBJ2-5 . many TRBV5-6 CASSSGPRETQYF TGTGCCAGCAGCTCGGGACCTCGGGAGACCCAGTACTTC
TRBJ1-1 TRBD1 . TRBV4-2 CASSPRQGWNTEAFF TGTGCCAGCAGCCCCCGACAGGGTTGGAACACTGAAGCTTTCTTT
TRBJ2-3 TRBD2 many TRBV5-1 CASSLARLAASTDTQYF TGCGCCAGCAGCTTGGCCCGACTAGCGGCTAGCACAGATACGCAGTATTTT
TRBJ2-3 TRBD2 few TRBV20-1 CSVPRLAGRADTQYF TGCAGTGTCCCAAGACTAGCGGGAAGAGCAGATACGCAGTATTTT
TRBJ1-2 TRBD1 . TRBV27 CASSFSPGQGNYGYTF TGTGCCAGCAGTTTCTCCCCGGGACAGGGCAACTATGGCTACACCTTC
TRBJ2-1 TRBD1 few TRBV20-1 CSARDLKGQRSYNEQFF TGCAGTGCTAGAGATCTCAAGGGACAGCGCTCCTACAATGAGCAGTTCTTC
TRBJ1-5 . . TRBV20-1 CSARDGYQPQHF TGCAGTGCTAGAGATGGGTATCAGCCCCAGCATTTT
TRBJ2-5 . . TRBV4-2 CASSQDRGRGATQYF TGTGCCAGCAGCCAAGATAGGGGCAGGGGAGCGACCCAGTACTTC
TRBJ1-2 . few TRBV7-9 CASSLVRQTANYGYTF TGTGCCAGCAGCTTAGTTCGACAGACAGCTAACTATGGCTACACCTTC
TRBJ2-3 TRBD2 many TRBV7-6 CASSLAKTSGAGDTQYF TGTGCCAGCAGCTTAGCCAAGACTAGCGGCGCAGGTGATACGCAGTATTTT
TRBJ2-3 . many TRBV5-1 CASSLVVAEADTQYF TGCGCCAGCAGCTTGGTTGTAGCGGAGGCGGATACGCAGTATTTT
TRBJ1-2 . many TRBV4-2 CASSQDGTTNYGYTF TGTGCCAGCAGCCAAGATGGGACAACGAACTATGGCTACACCTTC
TRBJ2-7 TRBD2 few TRBV5-1 CASSREGLAGDYEQYF TGCGCCAGCAGCAGAGAAGGACTAGCGGGAGATTACGAGCAGTACTTC
TRBJ2-1 TRBD2 many TRBV12-3/TRBV12-4 CASSFYPSGENHNEQFF TGTGCCAGCAGTTTCTATCCTAGCGGGGAGAATCACAATGAGCAGTTCTTC
TRBJ2-7 . many TRBV15 CATSDLLEQYF TGTGCCACCAGCGACCTGTTGGAGCAGTACTTC
TRBJ1-5 TRBD1 . TRBV12-3/TRBV12-4 CASSAGQGVQPQHF TGTGCCAGCAGTGCGGGACAGGGGGTTCAGCCCCAGCATTTT
TRBJ1-3 . many TRBV6-5 CASSPIAHSGNTIYF TGTGCCAGCAGTCCGATAGCCCACTCTGGAAACACCATATATTTT
TRBJ2-3 TRBD1 few TRBV6-4 CASRGQGDTQYF TGTGCCAGCAGAGGACAGGGAGATACGCAGTATTTT
TRBJ2-3 TRBD1 many TRBV6-1 CASSARQGSDTQYF TGTGCCAGCAGCGCCCGACAGGGTTCAGATACGCAGTATTTT
TRBJ2-3 TRBD1 many TRBV29-1 CSVGRSSGTVRTDTQYF TGCAGCGTTGGGCGGTCCTCCGGGACAGTGCGCACAGATACGCAGTATTTT
TRBJ2-7 TRBD2 few TRBV7-6 CASSPGRDYGYEQYF TGTGCCAGCAGCCCAGGACGGGACTATGGCTACGAGCAGTACTTC